This T cell receptor (beta chain) was recorded in a study of cytomegalovirus exposure and HLA in healthy donors. Study-wide points: Exclusion applied to some V segments, including TRBV6-2 and TRBV6-3, as they were indistinguishable. The number of N-insertions in an Asian-associated ancestry cluster was reportedly below the roughly 700-donor mean in a later analysis. Apart from CMV serostatus, no immune exposure information was available.

As for this clone: Its antigen is not identified.

The PCR ran on 60 Vbeta and 13 Jbeta primers. The method was immunoSEQ multiplex PCR; TCRdb's version includes in-frame clones alone and lacks a portion of them. The sample shows 190,000 or so clones, around 83% of them seen only once. Deletions cut 3 bases from V and 0 bases from J, with 12 bases between. The CDR3 sequence is 16 residues long. Germline-derived CDR1 and CDR2 are MDHEN and SYDVKM. V usage is TRBV28 and J usage is TRBJ1-5, with D unresolved. This clonotype was sampled from a man between 50 and 59 years old in good health and CMV-seronegative. Sequenced material: PBMCs. The CDR3 reads CASSFGGENSNQPQHF. Here the CDR3 DNA reads TGTGCCAGCAGTTTCGGTGGAGAGAATAGCAATCAGCCCCAGCATTTT.